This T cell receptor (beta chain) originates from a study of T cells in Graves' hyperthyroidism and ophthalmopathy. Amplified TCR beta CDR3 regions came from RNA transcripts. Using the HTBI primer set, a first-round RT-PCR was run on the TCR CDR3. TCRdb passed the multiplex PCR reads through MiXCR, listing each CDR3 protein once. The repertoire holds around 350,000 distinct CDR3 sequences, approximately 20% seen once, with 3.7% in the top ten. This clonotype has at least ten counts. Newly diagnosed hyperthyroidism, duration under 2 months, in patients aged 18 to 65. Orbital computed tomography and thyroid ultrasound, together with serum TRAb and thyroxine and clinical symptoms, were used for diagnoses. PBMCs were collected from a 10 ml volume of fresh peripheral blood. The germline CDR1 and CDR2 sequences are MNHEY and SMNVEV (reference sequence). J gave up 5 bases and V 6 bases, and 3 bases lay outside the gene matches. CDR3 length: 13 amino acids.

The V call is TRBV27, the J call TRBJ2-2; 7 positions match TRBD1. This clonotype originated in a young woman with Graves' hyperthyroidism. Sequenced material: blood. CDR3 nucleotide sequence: TGTGCCAGCAGAACGACAGGGACCGGGGAGCTGTTTTTT. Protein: CASRTTGTGELFF.